In its sample, the clone carrying this T cell receptor beta chain was seen once. Its target is unknown. This record belongs to a study of T cell responses to AZD1222 COVID-19 vaccine. Notes on the study in general: Per reports, nearly half of all spike-specific TCRs target regions that are unmutated in variants. Donors were chiefly white British, with a greater number of females, and clonal diversity was perhaps underestimated. Spike-specific TCRs gained breadth and depth after people received two AZD1222 doses.

Profiling relied on immunoSEQ multiplex PCR, and the TCRdb table lists in-frame clones only, not all of them. Here the sample spans over 150,000 clones, around 92% being singletons. This CDR3 has 15 residues. V trimming: 4 bases; J trimming: 5 bases; junction bases outside the gene matches: 6. Germline V gene data show CDR1 as SGHNT and CDR2 as YYREEE (reference sequence). The source of this sequence is an adult in good health. Material: peripheral blood, obtained on day 0 of MenACWY control vaccination. The J gene is TRBJ2-2, the V gene TRBV5-4; 9 nucleotides agree with TRBD2. For the CDR3, the DNA is TGTGCCAGCAGCCAAAGACTAGCGGCGACCGGGGAGCTGTTTTTT. The encoded protein is CASSQRLAATGELFF.